This TCR beta chain was captured by sequencing in a study of blood T cell repertoires in COVID-19. The wider study: The United States, Italy and Spain were the sources of the acute and convalescent COVID-19 samples. PBMCs, B-cell-depleted T cells, or T cells were the source of the cDNA or gDNA that made up the material.

Original handling: Estimation of nucleated cell counts relied on the amplification of reference gene primers. Libraries were prepared by immunoSEQ multiplex PCR; TCRdb keeps only in-frame clonotypes and omits some of them. The D gene and trimming were derived from the DNA, and the V and J assignments and clone size from that table. This table holds 70,000 to 80,000 clones, under 95% found once. The CDR3 extends over 15 amino acids. The V gene's germline CDR1 is MDHEN and CDR2 SYDVKM. With V trimmed by 5 bases and J by 9 bases, 13 bases remained unmatched. This chain joins TRBV28 and TRBJ1-5; 7 positions agree with TRBD1. The specimen was peripheral blood. The source of this sequence is a woman aged 60-70 years with active COVID-19. The CDR3 DNA reads as TGTGCCAGCAGTGCCCAGGGACAGCTCTTTGGGCCCCAGCATTTT. Protein product: CASSAQGQLFGPQHF.